Reported below is one T cell receptor beta chain. Its antigen is not identified. Only in-frame clones appear in the TCRdb table, and some are missing; sequencing was by immunoSEQ multiplex PCR. The data contain some 30,000 clones, about 91% of them seen just once; the ten biggest clones take up 6.5% to 8%. This sample stems from a study of lymphopenia after photon versus proton radiotherapy. The germline CDR1 and CDR2 sequences are ENHRY and SYGVKD. The CDR3 loop spans 14 amino acids. V was shortened by 0 bases and J by 3 bases, with 8 bases between the two germline ends. Study results and caveats: A bigger post-nadir fall in TCR diversity correlated inversely with survival time in deceased patients. Better survival with proton therapy was suggested as possible, not demonstrated.

The sequence derives from a woman in her seventies with pancreatic cancer. Some clones in this sample may be carry-over from other donors' samples. This specimen consisted of peripheral blood, obtained from a patient treated with proton-based radiotherapy. The chain uses TRBV10-3 and TRBJ1-1; D possibly corresponds to TRBD1 (5 bases). Here the CDR3 DNA reads TGTGCCATCAGTGAGTCAGGGGTCTACACTGAAGCTTTCTTT. Amino acids: CAISESGVYTEAFF.